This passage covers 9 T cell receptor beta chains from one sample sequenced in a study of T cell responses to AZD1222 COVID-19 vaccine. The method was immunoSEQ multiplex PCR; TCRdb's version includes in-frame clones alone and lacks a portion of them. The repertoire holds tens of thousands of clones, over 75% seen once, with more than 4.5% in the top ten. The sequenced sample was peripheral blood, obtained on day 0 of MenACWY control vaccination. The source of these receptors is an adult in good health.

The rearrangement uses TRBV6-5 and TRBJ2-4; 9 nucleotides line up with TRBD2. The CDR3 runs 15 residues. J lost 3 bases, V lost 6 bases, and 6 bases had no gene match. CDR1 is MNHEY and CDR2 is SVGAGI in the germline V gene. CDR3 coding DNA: TGTGCCAGCAGACCTAGCGGGACGGGCAAAAACATTCAGTACTTC. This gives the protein CASRPSGTGKNIQYF.

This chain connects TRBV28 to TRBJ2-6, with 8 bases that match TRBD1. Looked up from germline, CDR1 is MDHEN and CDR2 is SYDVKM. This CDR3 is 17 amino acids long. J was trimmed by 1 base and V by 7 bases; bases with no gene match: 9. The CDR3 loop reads CASMSGQAMSGANVLTF. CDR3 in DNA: TGTGCCAGCATGTCGGGACAGGCCATGTCTGGGGCCAACGTCCTGACTTTC.

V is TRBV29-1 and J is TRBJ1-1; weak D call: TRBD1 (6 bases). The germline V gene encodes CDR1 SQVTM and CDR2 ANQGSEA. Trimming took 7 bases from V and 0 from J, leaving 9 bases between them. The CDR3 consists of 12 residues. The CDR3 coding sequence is TGCAGCGGGGGACACGTGAACACTGAAGCTTTCTTT. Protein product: CSGGHVNTEAFF. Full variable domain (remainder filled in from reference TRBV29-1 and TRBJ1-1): SAVISQKPSRDICQRGTSLTIQCQVDSQVTMMFWYRQQPGQSLTLIATANQGSEATYESGFVIDKFPISRPNLTFSTLTVSNMSPEDSSIYLCSGGHVNTEAFFGQGTRLTVV.

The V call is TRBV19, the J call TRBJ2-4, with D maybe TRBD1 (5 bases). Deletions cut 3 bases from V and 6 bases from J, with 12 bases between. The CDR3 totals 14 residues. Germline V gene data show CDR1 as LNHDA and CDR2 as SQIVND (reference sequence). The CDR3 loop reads CASSMAGKLNIQYF. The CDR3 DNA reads TGTGCCAGTAGTATGGCAGGGAAATTAAACATTCAGTACTTC. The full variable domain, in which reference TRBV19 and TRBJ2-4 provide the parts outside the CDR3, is DGGITQSPKYLFRKEGQNVTLSCEQNLNHDAMYWYRQDPGQGLRLIYYSQIVNDFQKGDIAEGYSVSREKKESFPLTVTSAQKNPTAFYLCASSMAGKLNIQYFGAGTRLSVL.

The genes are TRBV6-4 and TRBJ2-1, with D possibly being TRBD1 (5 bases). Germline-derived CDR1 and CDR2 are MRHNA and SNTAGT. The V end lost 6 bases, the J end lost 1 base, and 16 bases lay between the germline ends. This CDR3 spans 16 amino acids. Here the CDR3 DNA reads TGTGCCAGCAGCCTCTCAGGGCAGGGATCCTACAATGAGCAGTTCTTC. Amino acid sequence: CASSLSGQGSYNEQFF.

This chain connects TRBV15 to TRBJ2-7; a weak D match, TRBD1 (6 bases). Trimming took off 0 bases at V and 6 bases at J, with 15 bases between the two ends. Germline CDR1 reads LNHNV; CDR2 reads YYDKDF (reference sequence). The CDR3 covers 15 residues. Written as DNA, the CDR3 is TGTGCCACCAGCAGAGATAAGGGACACCCCCCCGAGCAGTACTTC. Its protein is CATSRDKGHPPEQYF.

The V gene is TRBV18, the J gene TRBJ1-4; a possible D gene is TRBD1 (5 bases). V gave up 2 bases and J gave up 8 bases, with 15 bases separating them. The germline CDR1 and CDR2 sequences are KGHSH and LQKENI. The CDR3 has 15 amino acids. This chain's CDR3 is CASSPELLGVEKLFF. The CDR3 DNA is TGTGCCAGCTCACCAGAGTTGTTAGGGGTGGAAAAACTGTTTTTT.

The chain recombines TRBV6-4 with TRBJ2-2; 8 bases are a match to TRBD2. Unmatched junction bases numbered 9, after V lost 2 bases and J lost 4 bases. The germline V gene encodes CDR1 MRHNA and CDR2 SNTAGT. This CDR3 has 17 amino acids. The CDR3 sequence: CASSDTLAEGTTGELFF. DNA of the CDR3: TGTGCCAGCAGTGACACACTAGCGGAAGGGACCACCGGGGAGCTGTTTTTT.

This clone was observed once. CDR3 nucleotides: TGTGCCAGCTCACGCAGAGGACAGGGGGAGACCGGGGAGCTGTTTTTT. This translates into CASSRRGQGETGELFF. The chain uses TRBV18 and TRBJ2-2; 10 bases align to TRBD1. Germline V lookup: CDR1 KGHSH, CDR2 LQKENI. V gave up 4 bases and J gave up 5 bases; unmatched junction bases: 7. The CDR3 is 16 amino acids.